This is a list of T cell receptor beta chains from one sample in a study of blood T cell repertoires in COVID-19. Measured with immunoSEQ multiplex PCR; TCRdb has only the in-frame clones, and not every one. Among approximately 360,000 clones, around 87% were seen once, and the ten largest hold 6% to 7.5%. The material sequenced was peripheral blood. Receptors originate from a man aged 18 to 30 with active or convalescent COVID-19. The CDR3 runs from the conserved cysteine through the conserved F or W. D genes are given only for firm matches. Size is omitted from some rows. Given values are once, few, many or a class for expanded clones.

TRBD1 - 18 TRBJ1-3 TRBV28 CASTITGQGGKSGNTIYF TGTGCCAGCACCATAACCGGACAGGGAGGTAAATCTGGAAACACCATATATTTT
TRBD1 - 15 TRBJ2-7 TRBV7-9 CASSNTGTGFYEQYF TGTGCCAGCAGCAACACCGGGACAGGGTTCTACGAGCAGTACTTC
TRBD1 once 15 TRBJ1-1 TRBV5-1 CASSLVTGGNTEAFF TGCGCCAGCAGCTTGGTTACAGGGGGGAACACTGAAGCTTTCTTT
- - 15 TRBJ1-4 TRBV6-2/TRBV6-3 CASSYGGSTNEKLFF TGTGCCAGCAGTTATGGCGGATCAACTAATGAAAAACTGTTTTTT
- - 15 TRBJ2-1 TRBV18 CASSPAGYSYNEQFF TGTGCCAGCTCACCAGCAGGTTATTCCTACAATGAGCAGTTCTTC
- few 14 TRBJ2-7 TRBV9 CASSGGTLSTEQYF TGTGCCAGCAGCGGAGGGACATTATCTACCGAGCAGTACTTC
- - 16 TRBJ2-1 TRBV9 CASSVGSGQTYNEQFF TGTGCCAGCAGCGTAGGGTCAGGCCAAACCTACAATGAGCAGTTCTTC
- - 17 TRBJ2-3 TRBV24-1 CATSEPGAAPSTDTQYF TGTGCCACCAGTGAGCCCGGAGCGGCCCCTAGCACAGATACGCAGTATTTT
- - 14 TRBJ1-2 TRBV19 CASSTGFNGYGYTF TGTGCCAGTAGTACAGGTTTTAACGGCTATGGCTACACCTTC
- - 16 TRBJ2-7 TRBV4-3 CASSEDVSLSAYEQYF TGCGCCAGCAGCGAAGACGTGAGTCTCTCCGCCTACGAGCAGTACTTC
- - 16 TRBJ1-6 TRBV5-6 CASSLAGELLHSPLHF TGTGCCAGCAGCTTGGCGGGGGAACTACTTCATTCACCCCTCCACTTT
- - 11 TRBJ2-7 TRBV7-8 CASSLAAEQYF TGTGCCAGCAGCTTAGCGGCCGAGCAGTACTTC
- - 15 TRBJ1-1 TRBV6-1 CASSEAEPGVYAAFF TGTGCCAGCAGTGAAGCCGAACCCGGGGTCTACGCAGCTTTCTTT
- - 17 TRBJ1-5 TRBV28 CASSLLPGPGGNQPQHF TGTGCCAGCAGTTTACTTCCCGGGCCCGGCGGGAATCAGCCCCAGCATTTT
TRBD1 - 11 TRBJ1-1 TRBV30 CAWSQGAGAFF TGTGCCTGGAGTCAGGGGGCAGGAGCTTTCTTT
- - 13 TRBJ2-3 TRBV6-4 CASSEQETDTQYF TGTGCCAGCAGTGAACAGGAGACAGATACGCAGTATTTT
TRBD2 - 20 TRBJ2-1 TRBV14 CASSQSSGLAGGSSYNEQFF TGTGCCAGCAGCCAATCTTCGGGACTAGCGGGGGGTAGCTCCTACAATGAGCAGTTCTTC
- - 12 TRBJ2-1 TRBV6-2/TRBV6-3 CASSYLNGEQFF TGTGCCAGCAGTTACCTAAACGGTGAGCAGTTCTTC
- once 13 TRBJ1-1 TRBV7-8 CASSWSDRFEAFF TGTGCCAGCAGTTGGAGTGACAGGTTTGAAGCTTTCTTT
TRBD1 - 15 TRBJ2-7 TRBV6-5 CASSLWTGGAHEQYF TGTGCCAGCAGTTTATGGACAGGGGGGGCCCACGAGCAGTACTTC
- - 14 TRBJ2-3 TRBV9 CASSSRQESDTQYF TGTGCCAGCAGCTCTAGACAGGAATCAGATACGCAGTATTTT
- once 17 TRBJ1-4 TRBV29-1 CSVEDPAVEGKNEKLFF TGCAGCGTTGAAGACCCGGCGGTCGAAGGAAAAAATGAAAAACTGTTTTTT
TRBD1 once 13 TRBJ2-3 TRBV10-3 CALGQGGTDTQYF TGTGCCCTCGGGCAGGGGGGCACAGATACGCAGTATTTT
- - 15 TRBJ1-1 TRBV9 CASTPPTGSNTEAFF TGTGCCAGCACCCCACCGACAGGATCGAACACTGAAGCTTTCTTT
- - 13 TRBJ2-5 TRBV6-2/TRBV6-3 CASSLNSQETQYF TGTGCCAGCAGTTTGAACTCCCAAGAGACCCAGTACTTC
- - 13 TRBJ2-1 TRBV28 CASSQLVYNEQFF TGTGCCAGCAGCCAACTAGTTTACAATGAGCAGTTCTTC
- - 15 TRBJ2-7 TRBV4-3 CASSQDRDVYYEQYF TGCGCCAGCAGCCAAGATCGGGATGTATACTACGAGCAGTACTTC
TRBD1 - 15 TRBJ1-5 TRBV7-2 CASSVQGAGNQPQHF TGTGCCAGCAGCGTACAGGGGGCTGGCAATCAGCCCCAGCATTTT
- - 17 TRBJ1-4 TRBV9 CASSVETGDSTNEKLFF TGTGCCAGCAGCGTAGAAACAGGCGATTCAACTAATGAAAAACTGTTTTTT
TRBD2 - 12 TRBJ2-7 TRBV5-1 CASSSGREVQYF TGCGCCAGCAGCTCGGGGAGGGAAGTGCAGTACTTC
- - 13 TRBJ1-4 TRBV7-2 CASRTPGNEKLFF TGTGCCAGCCGAACCCCGGGGAATGAAAAACTGTTTTTT
- once 14 TRBJ1-2 TRBV6-2/TRBV6-3 CASSGGTSWYGYTF TGTGCCAGCAGTGGAGGGACCTCTTGGTATGGCTACACCTTC
- - 17 TRBJ1-5 TRBV19 CASSIDSRTTSNQPQHF TGTGCCAGTAGTATCGATAGTCGGACAACTAGCAATCAGCCCCAGCATTTT
TRBD1 few 14 TRBJ1-5 TRBV2 CASSEGQGIQPQHF TGTGCCAGCAGCGAGGGACAGGGTATTCAGCCCCAGCATTTT
TRBD1 - 17 TRBJ2-5 TRBV10-3 CAISDLTGQVGKGTQYF TGTGCCATCAGTGACCTGACAGGACAGGTTGGAAAGGGGACCCAGTACTTC
- once 13 TRBJ2-5 TRBV28 CASTSGSAETQYF TGTGCCAGCACCTCAGGGTCGGCGGAGACCCAGTACTTC